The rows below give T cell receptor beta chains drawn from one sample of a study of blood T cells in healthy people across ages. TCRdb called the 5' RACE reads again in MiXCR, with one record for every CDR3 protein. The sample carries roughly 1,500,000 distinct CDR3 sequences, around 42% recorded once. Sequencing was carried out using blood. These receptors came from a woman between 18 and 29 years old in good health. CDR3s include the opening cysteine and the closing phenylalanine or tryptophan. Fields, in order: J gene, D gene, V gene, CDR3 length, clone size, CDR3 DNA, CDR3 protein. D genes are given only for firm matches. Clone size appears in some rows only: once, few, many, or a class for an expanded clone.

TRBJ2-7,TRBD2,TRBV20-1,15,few,TGCAGTGCTAGTAGCGGGAGCGACCTCTCCTACGAGCAGTACTTC,CSASSGSDLSYEQYF
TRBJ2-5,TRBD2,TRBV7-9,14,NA,TGTGCCGCTAATGGACTAGCGGGGGGTGAGACCCAGTACTTC,CAANGLAGGETQYF
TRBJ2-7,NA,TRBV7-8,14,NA,TGTGCCAGCAGCTTTGGGGCTCATGCCTACGAGCAGTACTTC,CASSFGAHAYEQYF
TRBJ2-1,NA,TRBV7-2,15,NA,TGTGCCAGCACCTCCCCGGAGCTGGGTGGGAGTGAGCAGTTCTTC,CASTSPELGGSEQFF
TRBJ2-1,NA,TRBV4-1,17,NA,TGCGCCAGCAGCCCCCCTCCCGGTAGGCGAAACAGCAATGAGCAGTTCTTC,CASSPPPGRRNSNEQFF
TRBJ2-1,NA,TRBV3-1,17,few,TGTGCCAGCAGCCCCCCGGGGTTGGGTACTAGTTACAATGAGCAGTTCTTC,CASSPPGLGTSYNEQFF
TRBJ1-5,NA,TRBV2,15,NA,TGTGCCAGCACCGAGGGGTCCCATAGCAATCAGCCCCAGCATTTT,CASTEGSHSNQPQHF
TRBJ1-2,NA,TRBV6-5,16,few,TGTGCCAGCAGCCCGCCCTTAAAGGAGCATAACTATGGCTACACCTTC,CASSPPLKEHNYGYTF
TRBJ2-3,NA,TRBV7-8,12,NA,TGTGCCAGCAGCCGAGAGGGTCGTACGCAGTATTTT,CASSREGRTQYF
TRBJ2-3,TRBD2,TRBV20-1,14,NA,TGCAGTGCGACCGGACTAGCGGGGGCTCGTATGCAGTATTTT,CSATGLAGARMQYF
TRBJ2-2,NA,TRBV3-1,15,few,TGTGCCAGCAGCCATGCCCCTAGTTCCACCGGGGAGCTGTTTTTT,CASSHAPSSTGELFF
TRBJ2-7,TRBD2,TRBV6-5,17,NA,TGTGCCAGCAGTTACGCCGGACTAGCGGGAGCCCCCAACGAGCAGTACTTC,CASSYAGLAGAPNEQYF
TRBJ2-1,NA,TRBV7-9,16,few,TGTGCCAGCAGCCCCGAGGTGGTCACCATCGGTAATGAGCAGTTCTTC,CASSPEVVTIGNEQFF
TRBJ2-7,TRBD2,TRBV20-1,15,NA,TGCAGTGCTGGGGGACTAGCGGGGGGGTATGACGAGCAGTACTTC,CSAGGLAGGYDEQYF
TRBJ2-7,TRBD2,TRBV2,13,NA,TGTGCCAGCAGACGACTAGCGGGATCCGAGCAGTACTTC,CASRRLAGSEQYF
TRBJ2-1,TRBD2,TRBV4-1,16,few,TGCGCCAGCAGCCAAGAGGCGGGAGGGGTGGGCAATGAGCAGTTCTTC,CASSQEAGGVGNEQFF
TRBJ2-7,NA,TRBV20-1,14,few,TGCAGTGCTAGAGGTGGGACTCCGTCCTACGAGCAGTACTTC,CSARGGTPSYEQYF
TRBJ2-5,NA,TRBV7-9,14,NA,TGTGCCAGCAGCCCCCCCTCGGGGGAAGAGACCCAGTACTTC,CASSPPSGEETQYF
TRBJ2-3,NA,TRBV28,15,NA,TGTGCCAGCAGTTTTCTATGGCCTAGCACAGATACGCAGTATTTT,CASSFLWPSTDTQYF
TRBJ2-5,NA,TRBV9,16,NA,TGTGCCAGCAGCTCCAGGGGGGGGACTATATTAGAGACCCAGTACTTC,CASSSRGGTILETQYF
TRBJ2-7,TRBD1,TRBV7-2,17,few,TGTGCCAGCAGCTTAGGTCCCGTAGGACAGGGGGCCTACGAGCAGTACTTC,CASSLGPVGQGAYEQYF
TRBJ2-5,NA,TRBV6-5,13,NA,TGTGCCAGCAGTTACGGGCCCCACAATGAGCAGTACTTC,CASSYGPHNEQYF
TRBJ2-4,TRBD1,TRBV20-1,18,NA,TGCAGCGCTCCTGCCGGGACAGGGGCAAATCCGGCCAAAAACATTCAGTACTTC,CSAPAGTGANPAKNIQYF
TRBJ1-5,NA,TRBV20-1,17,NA,TGCAGTGCGCGGGGGGGCGGCCGCTTCTTGATCAATCAGCCCCAGCATTTT,CSARGGGRFLINQPQHF
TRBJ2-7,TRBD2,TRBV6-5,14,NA,TGTGCCAGCAGTTCCAGCGGGAACGTAAGAGAGCAGTACTTC,CASSSSGNVREQYF
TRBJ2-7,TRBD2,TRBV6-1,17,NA,TGTGCCAGCAGTGAAGCCTGGTGGGGGACTAGCTTCTACGAGCAGTACTTC,CASSEAWWGTSFYEQYF
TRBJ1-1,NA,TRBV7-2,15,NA,TGTGCCAGCAGCACGTCTTTGGGCAGACACACTGAAGCTTTCTTT,CASSTSLGRHTEAFF
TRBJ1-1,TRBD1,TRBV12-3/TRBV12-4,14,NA,TGTGCCAGCAGTGGGACAGGGGGTTTCACTGAAGCTTTCTTT,CASSGTGGFTEAFF
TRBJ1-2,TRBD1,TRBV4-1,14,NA,TGCGTCAGCAGCCTACAAGGGGGCTCAGGTGGCTACACCTTC,CVSSLQGGSGGYTF
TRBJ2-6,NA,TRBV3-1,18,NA,TGTGCCAGCAGCCCCTCTTTTTTGAGGGGCTCTGGGGCCAACGTCCTGACTTTC,CASSPSFLRGSGANVLTF
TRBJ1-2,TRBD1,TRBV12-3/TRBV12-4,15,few,TGTGCCAGCAGCCAAAGGACAGGGCATAACTATGGCTACACCTTC,CASSQRTGHNYGYTF
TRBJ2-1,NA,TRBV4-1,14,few,TGCGCCAGCAGCATAGGACAGCTGGACAATGAGCAGTTCTTC,CASSIGQLDNEQFF
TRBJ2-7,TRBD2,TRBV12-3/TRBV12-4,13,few,TGTGCCAGCAGTTTTACTAGCGGTTTGGAGCAGTACTTC,CASSFTSGLEQYF
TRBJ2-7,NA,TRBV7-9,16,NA,TGTGCCAGCAGCTTAGTGGAGGGAACGGGTACAGACGAGCAGTACTTC,CASSLVEGTGTDEQYF
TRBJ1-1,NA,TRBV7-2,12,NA,TGTGCCAGCAGCTTCATCGTCACTGAAGCTTTCTTT,CASSFIVTEAFF
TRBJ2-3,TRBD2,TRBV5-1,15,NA,TGCGCCAGCAGCTTGCCTAGCGGGCCCACAGATACGCAGTATTTT,CASSLPSGPTDTQYF
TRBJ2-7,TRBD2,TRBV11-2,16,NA,TGTGCCAGCAGCTTTCGCCCCGGACTAGCTATCTACGAGCAGTACTTC,CASSFRPGLAIYEQYF
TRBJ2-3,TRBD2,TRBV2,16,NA,TGTGCCAGCAGTACTATAGCGGGGGATGTCGCAGATACGCAGTATTTT,CASSTIAGDVADTQYF
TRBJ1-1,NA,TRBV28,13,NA,TGTGCCAACAGTTTACCCGGACGGATTGAAGCTTTCTTT,CANSLPGRIEAFF
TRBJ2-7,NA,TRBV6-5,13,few,TGTGCCAGCAGACAGCTGAGCTCCTACGAGCAGTACTTC,CASRQLSSYEQYF
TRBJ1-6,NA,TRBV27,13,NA,TGTGCCAGCAGTGTGGGAGCGGAATCACCCCTCCACTTT,CASSVGAESPLHF
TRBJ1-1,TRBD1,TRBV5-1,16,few,TGCGCCAGCAGCTTAACCGGACAGGGGGGTTCGACTGAAGCTTTCTTT,CASSLTGQGGSTEAFF
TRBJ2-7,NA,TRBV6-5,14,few,TGTGCCAGCAGTTTTCGCCTACAGGGCTACGAGCAGTACTTC,CASSFRLQGYEQYF
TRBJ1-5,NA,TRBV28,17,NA,TGTGCCAGCAGTTCGGCAGTGAGAGCTTTGAAAGATCAGCCCCAGCATTTT,CASSSAVRALKDQPQHF
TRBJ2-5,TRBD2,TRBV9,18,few,TGTGCCAGCAGCGTAGCTCTAGCGGGAGTCTTGTCTCAAGAGACCCAGTACTTC,CASSVALAGVLSQETQYF
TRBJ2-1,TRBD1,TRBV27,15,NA,TGTGCCAGCGGGCTCACAGGGGACGTATTCGATGAGCAGTTCTTC,CASGLTGDVFDEQFF
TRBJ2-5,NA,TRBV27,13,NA,TGTGCCAGCAGTCGAGACGGGGGCCGGACCCAGTACTTC,CASSRDGGRTQYF
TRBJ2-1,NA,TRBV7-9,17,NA,TGTGCCAGCAGCTTAGTTAGGTTGGGGCCCCCTGGGAGTGAGCAGTTCTTC,CASSLVRLGPPGSEQFF
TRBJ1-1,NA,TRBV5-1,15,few,TGCGCCAGCAGCCCGAACGGACTGTCCCAGACTGAAGCTTTCTTT,CASSPNGLSQTEAFF
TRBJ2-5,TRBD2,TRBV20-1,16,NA,TGCAGTGCCGGGGGAGCGGGGGCCCTGGGCCAAGAGACCCAGTACTTC,CSAGGAGALGQETQYF
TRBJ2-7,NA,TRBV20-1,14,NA,TGCAGTGCTAGAGATCGGCTAGAGGGCTACGAGCAGTACTTC,CSARDRLEGYEQYF
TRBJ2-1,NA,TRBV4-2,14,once,TGTGCCAGCTCACCCCGGGGCATATACAATGAGCAGTTCTTC,CASSPRGIYNEQFF
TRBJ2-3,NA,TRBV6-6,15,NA,TGTGCCAGCAGACCCCCGGGTAGCGCCGAAGATACGCAGTATTTT,CASRPPGSAEDTQYF
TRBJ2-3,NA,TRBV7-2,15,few,TGTGCCAGCAGCTATCTCCCGTTAGGGTCAGATACGCAGTATTTT,CASSYLPLGSDTQYF
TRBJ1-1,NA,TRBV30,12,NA,TGTGCCTGGACAGGGGATTTGACTGAAGCTTTCTTT,CAWTGDLTEAFF
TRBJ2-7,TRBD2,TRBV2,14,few,TGTGCCAGCAGTCTCGGACTAGCTGCTAGCGAGCAGTACTTC,CASSLGLAASEQYF